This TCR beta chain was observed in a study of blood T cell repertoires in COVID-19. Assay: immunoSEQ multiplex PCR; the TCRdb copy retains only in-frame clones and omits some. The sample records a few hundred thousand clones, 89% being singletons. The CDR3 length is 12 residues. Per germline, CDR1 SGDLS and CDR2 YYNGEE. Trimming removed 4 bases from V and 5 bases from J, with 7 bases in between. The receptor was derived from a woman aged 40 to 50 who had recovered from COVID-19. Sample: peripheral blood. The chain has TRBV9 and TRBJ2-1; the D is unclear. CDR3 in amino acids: CASSSRDNEQFF. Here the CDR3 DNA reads TGTGCCAGCAGCAGCCGGGACAATGAGCAGTTCTTC. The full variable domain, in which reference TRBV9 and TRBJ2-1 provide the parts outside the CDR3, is DSGVTQTPKHLITATGQRVTLRCSPRSGDLSVYWYQQSLDQGLQFLIQYYNGEERAKGNILERFSAQQFPDLHSELNLSSLELGDSALYFCASSSRDNEQFFGPGTRLTVL.